Presented here are 17 T cell receptor beta chains from one specimen sequenced in a study of T cell responses to AZD1222 COVID-19 vaccine. Profiled with immunoSEQ multiplex PCR; TCRdb holds only in-frame clones, not every one. The sample lists 130,000 to 150,000 clones, 80% to 85% occurring once. The sample here was peripheral blood, taken on day 0 of MenACWY control vaccination. The receptors come from an adult in good health.

The rearrangement joins TRBV28 to TRBJ1-1; no clear D gene. V gave up 6 bases and J gave up 3 bases, with 8 bases separating them. Looked up from germline, CDR1 is MDHEN and CDR2 is SYDVKM. This CDR3 has 12 residues. CDR3 sequence: CASRHQHTEAFF. CDR3 nucleotide sequence: TGTGCCAGCAGACATCAACACACTGAAGCTTTCTTT.

On this clone: The same CDR3 is also encoded by other DNA sequences in this sample. J is TRBJ1-5 and V is TRBV18; D is undetermined. This CDR3 region has 13 residues. The V gene lost 3 bases and the J gene lost 2 bases, with 5 bases spanning the gap. The V gene's germline CDR1 is KGHSH and CDR2 LQKENI. The CDR3 reads CASSPGGNQPQHF. In nucleotides, the CDR3 is TGTGCCAGCTCACCGGGAGGCAATCAGCCCCAGCATTTT.

In nucleotides, the CDR3 is TGTGCCAGCTCACCAAGGACACTCCAAGAGACCCAGTACTTC. This translates into CASSPRTLQETQYF. The genes are TRBV18 and TRBJ2-5; perhaps TRBD1 as D (5 bases). Germline CDR1 and CDR2: KGHSH and LQKENI. Trimming removed 2 bases from V and 1 base from J, with 8 bases in between. The CDR3 is 14 residues long.

This chain links TRBV29-1 with TRBJ2-1; unclear D gene. The CDR3 consists of 12 residues. V was clipped by 6 bases and J by 5 bases, with 11 bases between them. Germline-derived CDR1 and CDR2 are SQVTM and ANQGSEA. CDR3 loop: CSVTVEDNEQFF. The CDR3 nucleotides read TGCAGCGTGACCGTAGAGGACAATGAGCAGTTCTTC.

This chain joins TRBV15 and TRBJ1-2; the D is unclear. The V gene's germline CDR1 is LNHNV and CDR2 YYDKDF (reference sequence). The CDR3 is made up of 13 amino acids. V was shortened by 5 bases and J by 8 bases, with 15 bases between the two germline ends. The CDR3 is CATSSRFPDGYTF. CDR3 DNA: TGTGCCACCAGCTCCAGGTTCCCCGACGGCTACACCTTC.

The chain has TRBV19 and TRBJ1-1, with 8 nucleotides matching TRBD1. The germline CDR1 and CDR2 sequences are LNHDA and SQIVND (reference sequence). The CDR3 contains 15 residues. V was pared by 5 bases and J by 0 bases, with 5 bases of the junction left unmatched. The DNA for the CDR3 is TGTGCCAGTAGTTTGCACAGGGGGGTGAACACTGAAGCTTTCTTT. Translating it yields CASSLHRGVNTEAFF.

The table lists this clone with a count of one. The genes are TRBV12-2 and TRBJ2-6; TRBD2, the D gene given by the table, was not confirmed from the DNA. TRBV12-2 is flagged as a pseudogene. The CDR3 is 17 amino acids. The CDR3 here is CASRLAGEVSGANVLTF. The CDR3 nucleotides are TGTGCAAGTCGCTTAGCGGGGGAGGTATCAGGGGCCAACGTCCTGACTTTC.

The chain combines TRBV6-5 with TRBJ1-4, with no clear D. Per germline, CDR1 MNHEY and CDR2 SVGAGI. This CDR3 contains 15 residues. V lost 2 bases and J 4 bases, leaving 11 bases between the germline ends. The CDR3 sequence is CASSYENRNNEKLFF. DNA for the CDR3: TGTGCCAGCAGTTACGAGAACCGGAATAATGAAAAACTGTTTTTT.

In this sample, this clone turned up a few times. V usage is TRBV5-1 and J usage is TRBJ2-3; TRBD2 might be the D (5 bases). This CDR3 comprises 16 residues. The V and J ends lost 0 bases and 0 bases respectively, with 11 bases between them. The germline V gene has CDR1 SGHRS and CDR2 YFSETQ. The CDR3: CASSLVGRASTDTQYF. The CDR3 nucleotides are TGCGCCAGCAGCTTGGTAGGGCGGGCTAGCACAGATACGCAGTATTTT. Full variable domain (missing parts from reference TRBV5-1 and TRBJ2-3): KAGVTQTPRYLIKTRGQQVTLSCSPISGHRSVSWYQQTPGQGLQFLFEYFSETQRNKGNFPGRFSGRQFSNSRSEMNVSTLELGDSALYLCASSLVGRASTDTQYFGPGTRLTVL.

A note on this clone: At one of its ends the junction is not consistent with the germline gene, which may arise from a read error. The chain has TRBV6-1 and TRBJ2-1; D is unclear. Germline V gene sequence: CDR1 MNHNS, CDR2 SASEGT. CDR3 length equals 14 residues. CDR3 region: CASTERVEYNEQFF. The CDR3 DNA reads TGTGCCAGCACTGAACGGGTGGAATACAATGAGCAGTTCTTC.

The CDR3, as DNA: TGTGCCAGCAGCCCCCGAGGGAACACTGAAGCTTTCTTT. Translation gives CASSPRGNTEAFF. V usage is TRBV3-1 (or the pseudogene TRBV3-2) and J usage is TRBJ1-1, with D hard to call. V was cut by 4 bases and J by 1 base, with 7 bases left in between. The CDR3 is 13 residues long. The germline V gene has CDR1 LGHDT and CDR2 YNNKEL (reference sequence).

The J gene is TRBJ1-2, the V gene TRBV11-2; D is ambiguous. V lost 5 bases, J lost 4 bases, and 14 bases lay in between. The germline gives CDR1 SGHAT, CDR2 FQNNGV. CDR3 length: 14 amino acids. The CDR3 sequence is CASSPQQTAYGYTF. Written as DNA, the CDR3 is TGTGCCAGCAGCCCCCAGCAGACCGCCTATGGCTACACCTTC.

The gene calls are TRBV6-5 and TRBJ1-5; perhaps TRBD1 as D (5 bases). CDR1 MNHEY and CDR2 SVGAGI come from the germline V gene. This CDR3 contains 15 residues. V lost 6 bases to trimming and J lost 5 bases, with 17 bases between them. The CDR3 sequence is CASRPRVTVYQPQHF. The CDR3, as DNA: TGTGCCAGCAGACCCAGGGTGACGGTATATCAGCCCCAGCATTTT.

The chain employs TRBV5-4 and TRBJ2-7; no clear D. The CDR3 is 13 residues long. Germline V gives CDR1 SGHNT, CDR2 YYREEE (reference sequence). V lost 3 bases to trimming and J lost 2 bases, with 9 bases between them. DNA of the CDR3: TGTGCCAGCAGCTCGATGGGAACCTACGAGCAGTACTTC. Amino acids: CASSSMGTYEQYF.

This sequence joins TRBV28 and TRBJ1-6; D remains ambiguous. Germline assignment: CDR1 MDHEN and CDR2 SYDVKM. V was shortened by 1 base and J by 5 bases, with 9 bases between the two germline ends. CDR3 length equals 15 residues. Here the CDR3 DNA reads TGTGCCAGCAGTTTATTTGGCAGAAATAATTCACCCCTCCACTTT. This encodes CASSLFGRNNSPLHF.

The chain employs TRBV28 and TRBJ1-1; D perhaps matches TRBD1 (6 bases). Trimming cost V 6 bases and J 4 bases, with 18 bases left between them. This CDR3 spans 15 amino acids. The germline gives CDR1 MDHEN, CDR2 SYDVKM. The CDR3 protein is CASRPPIEGGTEAFF. The CDR3 DNA follows: TGTGCCAGCAGACCCCCCATTGAAGGGGGCACTGAAGCTTTCTTT.

This clone was seen only once. The chain couples TRBV7-2 to TRBJ1-2, with 8 bases lining up with TRBD1. CDR1 SGHTA and CDR2 FQGNSA come from the germline V gene. Trimming removed 3 bases from V and 4 bases from J; junction bases left unmatched: 7. This CDR3 has 15 amino acids. CDR3 protein: CASSFASGQAYGYTF. CDR3 DNA: TGTGCCAGCAGCTTCGCGTCGGGACAGGCCTATGGCTACACCTTC.